This T cell receptor beta chain was obtained from a study of T cells in Graves' hyperthyroidism and ophthalmopathy. This CDR3 spans 18 amino acids. Losses at the gene ends were 5 bases for V and 5 bases for J; bases not matched to a gene: 17. The germline CDR1 and CDR2 sequences are MNHEY and SVGEGT. This clonotype was picked up many times. The source material, RNA transcripts, was used to amplify TCR beta CDR3 regions. During a first-round RT-PCR of the TCR CDR3, the HTBI primer set was used. TCRdb analysed the multiplex PCR reads with MiXCR anew, one entry per CDR3 protein. The sample lists around 300,000 distinct CDR3 sequences, more than 10% occurring once.

This chain joins TRBV6-2 or TRBV6-3 and TRBJ2-1; 8 nucleotides match TRBD2. Source material: blood. This receptor was identified in a woman in her thirties with Graves' hyperthyroidism that later progressed to Graves' ophthalmopathy. The CDR3 spells CASSPVLSGREEDNEQFF. The DNA of the CDR3 is TGTGCCAGCAGTCCGGTCCTCTCTGGGCGGGAGGAAGACAATGAGCAGTTCTTC.